Reported below is one T cell receptor beta chain. These data originate in a study of shared clonotypes between healthy human individuals. About the study: Per donor, CD8 memory used one plate, CD8 naive used two, CD4 memory used three and CD4 naive used three.

V was shortened by 0 bases and J by 4 bases, with 13 bases between the two germline ends. The germline gives CDR1 MGHRA, CDR2 YSYEKL. This CDR3 comprises 15 residues. Sequenced by immunoSEQ multiplex PCR; TCRdb stores in-frame clones only, minus some. The table has approximately 2.5 million clones, around 90% seen once. Sequencing input: naive CD4+ T cells sorted from blood. Subset meaning: CD45RA+ positively selected. This chain links TRBV4-1 with TRBJ2-7, with a weak D call TRBD1 (5 bases). The receptor was isolated from a young man in good health. CDR3 in DNA: TGCGCCAGCAGCCAAGATCAAAGGGGTGCGTACGAGCAGTACTTC. Translation gives CASSQDQRGAYEQYF.